This TCR beta chain is from a study of T cells in Graves' hyperthyroidism and ophthalmopathy. It was RNA transcripts that yielded the amplified TCR beta CDR3 regions. The study used the HTBI primer set for a first-round RT-PCR of the TCR CDR3. TCRdb reprocessed the multiplex PCR reads via MiXCR and lists one record per CDR3 protein. The sample holds 450,000 to 700,000 distinct CDR3 sequences, approximately 44% seen once. Exclusion followed for patients with uncontrolled infection, other autoimmune disease, pregnancy or lactation. The diagnoses drew upon clinical symptoms, serum thyroxine and TRAb, thyroid ultrasound and orbital computed tomography. Of note for this clonotype: Its antigen is unidentified.

Regarding the study as a whole: Most thyroid clonotypes expanded above 0.001 were also detected in blood. Separation of ophthalmopathy from stable hyperthyroidism was achieved by a 13 V-J model.

The sequencing sample was made of peripheral blood or thyroid tissue (not recorded which). The sequence derives from an adult woman with Graves' disease, either hyperthyroidism or ophthalmopathy (not recorded which).

CDR3 residues: CASSLRLGANVLTF. The CDR3 nucleotides read TGTGCCAGCAGCTTGCGACTAGGGGCCAACGTCCTGACTTTC. The rearrangement links TRBV7-3 to TRBJ2-6; TRBD2 might be the D (5 bases). Germline assignment: CDR1 SGHTA and CDR2 FQGTGA. The CDR3 extends over 14 amino acids. Trimming cost V 3 bases and J 4 bases, with 7 bases left between them.